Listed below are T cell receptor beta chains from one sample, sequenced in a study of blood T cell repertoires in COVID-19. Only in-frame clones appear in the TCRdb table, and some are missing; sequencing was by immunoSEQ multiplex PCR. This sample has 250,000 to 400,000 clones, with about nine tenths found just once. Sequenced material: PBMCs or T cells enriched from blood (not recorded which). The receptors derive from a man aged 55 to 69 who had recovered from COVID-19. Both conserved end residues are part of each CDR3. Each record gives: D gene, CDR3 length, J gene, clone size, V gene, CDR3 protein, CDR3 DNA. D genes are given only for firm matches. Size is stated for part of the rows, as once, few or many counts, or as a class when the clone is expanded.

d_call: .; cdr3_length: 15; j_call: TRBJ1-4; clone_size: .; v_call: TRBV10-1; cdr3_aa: CASSEPQGTNEKLFF; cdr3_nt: TGCGCCAGCAGTGAGCCCCAGGGGACTAATGAAAAACTGTTTTTT
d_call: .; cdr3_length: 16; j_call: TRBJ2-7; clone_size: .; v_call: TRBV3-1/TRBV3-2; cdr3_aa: CASSQGRAGRTYEQYF; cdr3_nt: TGTGCCAGCAGCCAAGGTCGTGCGGGACGTACCTACGAGCAGTACTTC
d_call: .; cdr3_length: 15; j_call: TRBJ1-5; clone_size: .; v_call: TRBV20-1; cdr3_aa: CSASSGTNSNQPQHF; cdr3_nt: TGCAGTGCTAGTTCCGGGACAAATAGCAATCAGCCCCAGCATTTT
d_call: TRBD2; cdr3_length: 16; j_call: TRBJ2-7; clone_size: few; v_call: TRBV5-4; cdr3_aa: CASSLEWTSGTYEQYF; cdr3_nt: TGTGCCAGCAGCTTGGAGTGGACTAGCGGGACCTACGAGCAGTACTTC
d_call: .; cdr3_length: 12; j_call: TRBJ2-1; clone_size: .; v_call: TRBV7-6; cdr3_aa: CASSLVGNEQFF; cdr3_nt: TGTGCCAGCAGCTTAGTCGGTAATGAGCAGTTCTTC
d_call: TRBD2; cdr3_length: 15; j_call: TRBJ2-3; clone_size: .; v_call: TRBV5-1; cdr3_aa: CASSWRGEYTDTQYF; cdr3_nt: TGCGCCAGCAGCTGGCGGGGGGAATACACAGATACGCAGTATTTT
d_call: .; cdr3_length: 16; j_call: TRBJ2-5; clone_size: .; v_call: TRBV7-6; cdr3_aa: CASSLAAGWVVETQYF; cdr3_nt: TGTGCCAGCAGCTTAGCGGCAGGGTGGGTGGTAGAGACCCAGTACTTC
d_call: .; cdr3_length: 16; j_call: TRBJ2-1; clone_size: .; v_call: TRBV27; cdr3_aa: CASSLKVWGQYNEQFF; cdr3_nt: TGTGCCAGCAGTTTAAAAGTCTGGGGGCAGTACAATGAGCAGTTCTTC
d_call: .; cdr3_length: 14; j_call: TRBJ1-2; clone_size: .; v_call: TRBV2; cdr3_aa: CASSLDTANYGYTF; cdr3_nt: TGTGCCAGCAGCTTGGACACCGCTAACTATGGCTACACCTTC
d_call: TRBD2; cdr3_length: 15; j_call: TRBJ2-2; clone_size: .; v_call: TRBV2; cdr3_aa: CASRELAGGTGELFF; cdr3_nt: TGTGCCAGCAGGGAACTAGCGGGAGGGACCGGGGAGCTGTTTTTT
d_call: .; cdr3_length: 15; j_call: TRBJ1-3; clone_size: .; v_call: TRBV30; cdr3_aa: CAWSVELNSGNTIYF; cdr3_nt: TGTGCCTGGAGTGTTGAACTTAACTCTGGAAACACCATATATTTT
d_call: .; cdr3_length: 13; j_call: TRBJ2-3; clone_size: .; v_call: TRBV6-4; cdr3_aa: CASSVSFTDTQYF; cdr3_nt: TGTGCCAGCAGTGTTAGCTTCACAGATACGCAGTATTTT
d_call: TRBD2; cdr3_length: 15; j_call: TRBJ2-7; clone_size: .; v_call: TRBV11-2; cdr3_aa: CASSLEISGDYEQYF; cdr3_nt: TGTGCCAGCAGCTTAGAAATTAGCGGGGACTACGAGCAGTACTTC
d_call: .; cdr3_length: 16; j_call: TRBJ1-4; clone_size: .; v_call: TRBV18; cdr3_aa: CASSPPFGLIQEKLFF; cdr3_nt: TGTGCCAGCTCACCACCATTTGGACTGATCCAAGAAAAACTGTTTTTT
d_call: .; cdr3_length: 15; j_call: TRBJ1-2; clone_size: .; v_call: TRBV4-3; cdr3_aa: CASSQDTWTYYGYTF; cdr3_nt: TGCGCCAGCAGCCAAGATACCTGGACATATTATGGCTACACCTTC
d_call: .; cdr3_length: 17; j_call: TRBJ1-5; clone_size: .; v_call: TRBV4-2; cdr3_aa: CASSQDILDTYNQPQHF; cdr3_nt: TGTGCCAGCAGCCAAGATATCTTGGACACATACAATCAGCCCCAGCATTTT
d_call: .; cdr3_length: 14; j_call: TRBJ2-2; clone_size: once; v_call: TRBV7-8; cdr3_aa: CASSRGGVTGELFF; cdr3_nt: TGTGCCAGCAGCCGAGGGGGGGTAACCGGGGAGCTGTTTTTT